A single sample is the source of the 20 T cell receptor beta chains below, sequenced in a study of CD8 T cells in ankylosing spondylitis. TCRdb redid the calling of the 5' RACE reads with MiXCR, one entry per CDR3 protein. There are under 200,000 distinct CDR3 sequences in the sample; 8.5% to 10% occur only once, and more than 13% lies in the top ten. Sample: blood, either unsorted or a sorted T cell fraction (not recorded which). All receptors come from a female donor with ankylosing spondylitis or in good health (not recorded which).

This clonotype was counted ten times or more. The gene calls are TRBV11-2 and TRBJ2-1; D is ambiguous. The CDR3 is made up of 13 amino acids. The germline V gene has CDR1 SGHAT and CDR2 FQNNGV. The germline V and J ends were trimmed by 1 base and 10 bases, with 11 bases remaining between them. The CDR3 reads CASSLGGASEQFF. In DNA form, the CDR3 reads TGTGCCAGCAGCTTAGGTGGTGCGTCCGAGCAGTTCTTC.

This clonotype was detected only a few times. The rearrangement links TRBV4-3 to TRBJ1-2, with D possibly matching TRBD1 (6 bases). CDR1 is LGHNA and CDR2 is YSLEER in the germline V gene. This CDR3 has 14 amino acids. Between the trimmed V and J ends, which lost 0 bases and 8 bases, there was a span of 13 bases. The CDR3: CASSQDPGALGYTF. Written as DNA, the CDR3 is TGCGCCAGCAGCCAAGATCCGGGGGCCCTCGGCTACACCTTC.

This clonotype was seen only a few times. This chain uses TRBV10-1 with TRBJ2-1; D tentatively fits TRBD1 or TRBD2 (5 bases each). Germline V gives CDR1 WNHNN, CDR2 SYGVQD (reference sequence). Trimming left V 3 bases short and J 0 bases short, with 9 bases between. CDR3 length: 15 amino acids. CDR3 nucleotides: TGCGCCAGCAGTGAAAGAGGGGACTCCTACAATGAGCAGTTCTTC. It yields the protein CASSERGDSYNEQFF.

The chain is built from TRBV25-1 and TRBJ2-1, with D possibly matching TRBD2 (5 bases). V was pared by 2 bases and J by 7 bases, with 6 bases between. CDR1 MGHDK and CDR2 SYGVNS come from the germline V gene. The CDR3 totals 12 residues. The chain's CDR3 is CASSEGGNEQFF. The CDR3 DNA follows: TGTGCCAGCAGTGAAGGAGGAAATGAGCAGTTCTTC.

Many counts were recorded for this clonotype. The chain couples TRBV10-3 to TRBJ1-2; D remains ambiguous. In germline, CDR1 is ENHRY, CDR2 SYGVKD. V lost 3 bases and J 4 bases, leaving 12 bases between the germline ends. The CDR3 has 14 residues. In DNA, the CDR3 is TGTGCCATCAGTGACCGGGAGGTAGCCTATGGCTACACCTTC. It specifies CAISDREVAYGYTF.

The chain employs TRBV20-1 and TRBJ2-5; D is perhaps TRBD1 (5 bases). This CDR3 is built from 12 residues. V was shortened by 3 bases and J by 7 bases, with 12 bases between the two germline ends. Germline CDR1 and CDR2: DFQATT and SNEGSKA (reference sequence). The CDR3 region is CSARGPEWTQYF. In DNA form, the CDR3 reads TGCAGTGCTAGGGGGCCCGAATGGACCCAGTACTTC.

This clonotype showed up just a few times. This chain uses TRBV12-3 or TRBV12-4 with TRBJ1-1, with D perhaps TRBD1 (5 bases). Trimming cost V 6 bases and J 6 bases, with 11 bases left between them. The length of the CDR3 is 12 residues. This CDR3 is CASSKEGAEAFF. CDR3 bases: TGTGCCAGCAGCAAAGAAGGGGCTGAAGCTTTCTTT.

This clonotype has at least ten counts. The V and J genes are TRBV12-3 or TRBV12-4 and TRBJ1-2; possibly TRBD1 for D (5 bases). Between the trimmed V and J ends, which lost 5 bases and 4 bases, there was a span of 11 bases. This CDR3 is built from 13 residues. The CDR3 region has the DNA TGTGCCAGCAGTCAGGGAGGCGGCTATGGCTACACCTTC. This encodes CASSQGGGYGYTF.

The chain uses TRBV19 and TRBJ2-3, with 12 bases aligning to TRBD2. The trim removed 7 bases at V and 4 bases at J, leaving 6 bases unmatched. This CDR3 is 15 amino acids long. Per germline, CDR1 LNHDA and CDR2 SQIVND (reference sequence). CDR3 protein: CASTRLAGVSDTQYF. CDR3 coding DNA: TGTGCCAGTACCAGACTAGCGGGAGTATCAGATACGCAGTATTTT.

This clonotype was detected ten times or more. The gene calls are TRBV9 and TRBJ2-7, with a tentative D call TRBD2 (5 bases). CDR3 length: 14 residues. V shed 2 bases and J shed 3 bases, with 12 bases lying between them. CDR1 is SGDLS, CDR2 YYNGEE, per germline. The CDR3 sequence: CASSVAAVGYEQYF. CDR3 nucleotides: TGTGCCAGCAGCGTCGCAGCGGTCGGCTACGAGCAGTACTTC.

This clonotype came up many times. This rearrangement joins TRBV5-6 to TRBJ1-2, with D possibly TRBD1 on 6 matching bases. There are 14 residues in the CDR3. The germline V and J ends were trimmed by 4 bases and 2 bases, with 12 bases remaining between them. Germline V gene sequence: CDR1 SGHDT, CDR2 YYEEEE. Here the CDR3 DNA reads TGTGCCAGCAGCCCCGCGGGGGCAAACTATGGCTACACCTTC. It specifies CASSPAGANYGYTF.

This clonotype was seen only a few times. V is TRBV9 and J is TRBJ2-1; tentative D call: TRBD2 (5 bases). CDR3 length: 15 amino acids. The germline V gene encodes CDR1 SGDLS and CDR2 YYNGEE. V dropped 4 bases and J dropped 4 bases, with 15 bases sitting between them. CDR3: CASSPGGLIYNEQFF. For the CDR3, the DNA is TGTGCCAGCAGCCCAGGCGGGCTAATATACAATGAGCAGTTCTTC.

This clonotype was detected ten times or more. This chain joins TRBV7-9 and TRBJ1-1; D is ambiguous. Germline CDR1 and CDR2: SEHNR and FQNEAQ (reference sequence). The V end was cut by 3 bases, the J end by 10 bases, with 9 bases between. The CDR3 totals 11 residues. The CDR3 sequence: CASSFGLVAFF. Here the CDR3 DNA reads TGTGCCAGCAGCTTTGGCCTGGTAGCTTTCTTT.

This clonotype was seen a handful of times. The chain is built from TRBV2 and TRBJ2-4, with D possibly matching TRBD2 (5 bases). This CDR3 contains 15 residues. Germline CDR1 reads SNHLY; CDR2 reads FYNNEI. V lost 3 bases, J lost 0 bases, and 9 bases lay in between. As DNA, the CDR3 is TGTGCCAGCAGTGAGGGAGAACTAGCCAAAAACATTCAGTACTTC. Translated, it gives CASSEGELAKNIQYF.

This chain joins TRBV7-2 and TRBJ1-5, with D uncertain. The length of the CDR3 is 14 residues. Germline V lookup: CDR1 SGHTA, CDR2 FQGNSA. The V gene lost 5 bases and the J gene lost 2 bases, with 10 bases spanning the gap. CDR3 loop: CASSPWVGNQPQHF. As DNA, the CDR3 is TGTGCCAGCAGCCCCTGGGTTGGCAATCAGCCCCAGCATTTT.

The V call is TRBV7-6, the J call TRBJ2-7; D is ambiguous. CDR3 length: 13 amino acids. CDR1 and CDR2 from the germline V gene are SGHVS and FNYEAQ. V lost 6 bases and J lost 2, with 11 bases in between. CDR3 loop: CASSYGPTYEQYF. DNA of the CDR3: TGTGCCAGCAGTTACGGACCCACCTACGAGCAGTACTTC.

The rearrangement joins TRBV7-9 to TRBJ2-1, with a tentative D call TRBD2 (6 bases). CDR1 SEHNR and CDR2 FQNEAQ come from the germline V gene (reference sequence). V shed 2 bases and J shed 1 base, with 15 bases lying between them. The CDR3 spans 17 residues. The CDR3 region is CASSLLPLANSYNEQFF. DNA of the CDR3: TGTGCCAGCAGCTTATTGCCCCTAGCGAATTCCTACAATGAGCAGTTCTTC.

With respect to this clonotype: One junction end does not reproduce the germline sequence, and a read error may be involved. This chain connects TRBV3-1 to TRBJ2-1; tentative D call: TRBD2 (6 bases). The CDR3 runs to 14 residues. Germline V gene sequence: CDR1 LGHDT, CDR2 YNNKEL (reference sequence). This chain's CDR3 is CASSPSGLDNELFF. Written as DNA, the CDR3 is TGTGCCAGCAGCCCTTCGGGACTGGACAATGAGCTGTTCTTC.

This clonotype was seen at least ten times. The chain employs TRBV12-3 or TRBV12-4 and TRBJ2-1; 9 bases fit TRBD1. This CDR3 region has 15 residues. V was pared by 7 bases and J by 4 bases, with 8 bases of the junction left unmatched. CDR3 bases: TGTGCCAGCACTCTCAGACAGGGGGGTTACAATGAGCAGTTCTTC. Translation gives CASTLRQGGYNEQFF.

The count of this clonotype is one. The chain combines TRBV20-1 with TRBJ1-2, with D tentatively TRBD1 (6 bases). Germline CDR1 and CDR2: DFQATT and SNEGSKA (reference sequence). The CDR3 has 15 residues. Here the CDR3 DNA reads TGCAGACAAAGTACCCTACAGGGTCGTCCGTATGGCTACACCTTC. Protein sequence: CRQSTLQGRPYGYTF.